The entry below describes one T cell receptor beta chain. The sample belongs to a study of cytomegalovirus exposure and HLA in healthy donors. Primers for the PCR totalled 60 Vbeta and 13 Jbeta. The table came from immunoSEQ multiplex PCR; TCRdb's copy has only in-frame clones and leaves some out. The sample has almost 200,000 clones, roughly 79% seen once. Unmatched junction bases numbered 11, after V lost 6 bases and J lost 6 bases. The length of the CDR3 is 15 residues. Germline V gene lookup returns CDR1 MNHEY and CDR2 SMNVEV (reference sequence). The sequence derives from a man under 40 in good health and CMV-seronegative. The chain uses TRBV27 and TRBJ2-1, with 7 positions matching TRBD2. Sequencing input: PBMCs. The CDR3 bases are TGTGCCAGCAGCCGCCCGCGGGGACTAAGCAATGAGCAGTTCTTC. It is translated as CASSRPRGLSNEQFF.